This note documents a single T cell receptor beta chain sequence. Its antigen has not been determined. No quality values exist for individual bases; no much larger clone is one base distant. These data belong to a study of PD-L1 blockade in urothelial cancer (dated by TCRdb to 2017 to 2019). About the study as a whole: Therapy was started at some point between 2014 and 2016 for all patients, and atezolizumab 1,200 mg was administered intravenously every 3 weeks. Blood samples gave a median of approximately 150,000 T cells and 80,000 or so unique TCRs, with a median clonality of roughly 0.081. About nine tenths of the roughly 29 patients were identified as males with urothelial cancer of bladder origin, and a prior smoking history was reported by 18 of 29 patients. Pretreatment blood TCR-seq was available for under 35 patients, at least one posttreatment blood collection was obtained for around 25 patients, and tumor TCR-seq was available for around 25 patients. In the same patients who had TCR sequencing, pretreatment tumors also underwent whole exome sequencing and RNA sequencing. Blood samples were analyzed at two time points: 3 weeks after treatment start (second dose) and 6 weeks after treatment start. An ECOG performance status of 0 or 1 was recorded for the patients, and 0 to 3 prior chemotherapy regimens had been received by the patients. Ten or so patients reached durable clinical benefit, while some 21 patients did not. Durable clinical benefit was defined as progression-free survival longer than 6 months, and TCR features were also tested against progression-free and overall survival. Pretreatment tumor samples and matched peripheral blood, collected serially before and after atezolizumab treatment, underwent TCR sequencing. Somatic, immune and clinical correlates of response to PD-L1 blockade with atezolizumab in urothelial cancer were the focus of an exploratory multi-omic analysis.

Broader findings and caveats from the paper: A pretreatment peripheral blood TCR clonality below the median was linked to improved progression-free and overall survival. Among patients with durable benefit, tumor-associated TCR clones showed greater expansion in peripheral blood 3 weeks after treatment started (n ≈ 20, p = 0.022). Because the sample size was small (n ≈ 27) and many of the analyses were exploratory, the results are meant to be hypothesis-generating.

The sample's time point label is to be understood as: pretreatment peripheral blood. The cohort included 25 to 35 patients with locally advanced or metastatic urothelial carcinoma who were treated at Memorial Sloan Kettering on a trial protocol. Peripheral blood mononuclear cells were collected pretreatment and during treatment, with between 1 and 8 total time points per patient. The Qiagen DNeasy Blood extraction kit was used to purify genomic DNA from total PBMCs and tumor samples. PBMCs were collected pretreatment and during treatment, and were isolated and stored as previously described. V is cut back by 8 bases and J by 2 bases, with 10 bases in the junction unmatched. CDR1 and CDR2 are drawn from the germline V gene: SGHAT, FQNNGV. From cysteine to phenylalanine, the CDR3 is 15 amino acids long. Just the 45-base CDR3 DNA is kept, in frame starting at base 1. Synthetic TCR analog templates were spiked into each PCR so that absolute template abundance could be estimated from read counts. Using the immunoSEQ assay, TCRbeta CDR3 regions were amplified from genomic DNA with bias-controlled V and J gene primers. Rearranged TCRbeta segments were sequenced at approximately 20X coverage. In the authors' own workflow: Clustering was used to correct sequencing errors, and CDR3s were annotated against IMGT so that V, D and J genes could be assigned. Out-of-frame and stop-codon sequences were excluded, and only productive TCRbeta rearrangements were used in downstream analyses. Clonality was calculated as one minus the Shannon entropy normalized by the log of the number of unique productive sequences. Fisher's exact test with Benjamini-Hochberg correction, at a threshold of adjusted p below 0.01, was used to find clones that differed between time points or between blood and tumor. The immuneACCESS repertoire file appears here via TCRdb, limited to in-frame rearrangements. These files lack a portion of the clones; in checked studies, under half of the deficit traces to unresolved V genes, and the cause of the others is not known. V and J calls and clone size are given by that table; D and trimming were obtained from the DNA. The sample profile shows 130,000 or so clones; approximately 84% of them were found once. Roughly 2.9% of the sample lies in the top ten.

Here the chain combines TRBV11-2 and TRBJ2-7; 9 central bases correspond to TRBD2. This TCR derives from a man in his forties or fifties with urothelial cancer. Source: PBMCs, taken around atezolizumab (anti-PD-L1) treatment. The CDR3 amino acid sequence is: CASHLGGGRAYEQYF. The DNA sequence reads TGTGCCAGCCACCTCGGGGGCGGGAGGGCCTACGAGCAGTACTTC.